Detailed here is one T cell receptor beta chain. Its antigen is currently unknown. This sample is drawn from a study of T-cell memory formation after mild COVID-19. Study outcomes and limitations: Largely, contracting CD4+ clones fell within CM and EM, and contracting CD8+ clones within EMRA. Some SARS-CoV-2-responding clones were already detected in memory before infection. A balance of CD4 and CD8 characterized clones contracting day 15 to 85, whereas later expanders leaned CD4+. The authors did not confirm SARS-CoV-2 specificity of second-wave clones peaking day 37.

CDR1 and CDR2 from the germline V gene are SGHDT and YYEEEE. The CDR3 spans 11 residues. Trimming removed 4 bases from V and 8 bases from J, with 7 bases in between. TCRdb itself ran the 5' RACE reads through MiXCR, one entry per CDR3 protein. The repertoire holds roughly 450,000 distinct CDR3 sequences, approximately 19% seen once, with around a fifth in the top ten. This chain joins TRBV5-6 and TRBJ2-1, with D maybe TRBD1 (5 bases). Sequenced sample: PBMCs or a T cell subset sorted from them (not recorded which). The sequence was collected from a man between 18 and 29 years old who had mild COVID-19 (a few samples of this study predate the infection). Cell type and time point are not known. The CDR3 spells CASSVGHEQFF. CDR3 DNA sequence: TGTGCCAGCAGCGTGGGGCATGAGCAGTTCTTC.